The 14 T cell receptor beta chains in this list originate from one sample, sequenced in a study of T cell responses to AZD1222 COVID-19 vaccine. The protocol was immunoSEQ multiplex PCR, while the TCRdb copy is restricted to in-frame clones and leaves out a portion. This sample carries some 100,000 clones, 88% of them seen once, and the ten largest clones take around 3.8%. The source material was peripheral blood, sampled 28 days after the second AZD1222 dose. Receptor source: an adult who received the AZD1222 COVID-19 vaccine.

The genes are TRBV5-1 and TRBJ1-2; D is uncertain. V shed 4 bases and J shed 8 bases, with 15 bases lying between them. The CDR3 spans 13 residues. Per the germline V gene, CDR1 is SGHRS and CDR2 is YFSETQ. The CDR3 loop is CASSPDGVTGYTF. The CDR3 DNA sequence: TGCGCCAGCAGCCCGGACGGCGTAACCGGCTACACCTTC.

This chain uses TRBV14 with TRBJ2-3, with unresolved D. The ends were cut back, 1 base at V and 1 base at J, with 9 bases in the middle. This CDR3 region has 15 residues. The germline V gene encodes CDR1 SGHDN and CDR2 FVKESK. The CDR3, as DNA: TGTGCCAGCAGCCAAGGCGTTGTACGCACAGATACGCAGTATTTT. This translates into CASSQGVVRTDTQYF. Full variable domain (outside the CDR3, taken from reference TRBV14 and TRBJ2-3): EAGVTQFPSHSVIEKGQTVTLRCDPISGHDNLYWYRRVMGKEIKFLLHFVKESKQDESGMPNNRFLAERTGGTYSTLKVQPAELEDSGVYFCASSQGVVRTDTQYFGPGTRLTVL.

The rearrangement links TRBV23-1 to TRBJ1-2; D is ambiguous. TRBV23-1 belongs to the ORF category, with a function that is uncertain. The CDR3 contains 16 residues. The V and J ends lost 3 bases and 5 bases respectively, with 19 bases between them. CDR3 coding DNA: TGCGCCAGCAGTCATCTCCGACAAAGGTACTGGTATGGCTACACCTTC. This encodes CASSHLRQRYWYGYTF.

CDR3 sequence (DNA): TGTGCCAGCAGCCAAGTAGGGACTAGCGACTACGAGCAGTACTTC. Protein: CASSQVGTSDYEQYF. The chain combines TRBV4-2 with TRBJ2-7; TRBD2 matches 10 bases. The length of the CDR3 is 15 residues. CDR1 is LGHNA, CDR2 YNFKEQ, per germline. V gave up 1 base and J gave up 3 bases; unmatched junction bases: 3.

V is TRBV19 and J is TRBJ2-2; D not certain. Germline values: CDR1 LNHDA, CDR2 SQIVND (reference sequence). V dropped 5 bases and J dropped 9 bases, with 13 bases sitting between them. This CDR3 is 13 amino acids long. In nucleotides, the CDR3 is TGTGCCAGTAGTCCCCTAGGCGTAAGGGAGCTGTTTTTT. This codes for CASSPLGVRELFF.

The chain links TRBV18 to TRBJ1-3, with no clear D. The CDR3 runs 15 residues. The germline V gene encodes CDR1 KGHSH and CDR2 LQKENI. The germline V and J ends were trimmed by 4 bases and 3 bases, with 13 bases remaining between them. DNA of the CDR3: TGTGCCAGCTCACGAACAGTTGGTTATGGAAACACCATATATTTT. Its protein is CASSRTVGYGNTIYF.

V is TRBV5-6 and J is TRBJ2-3, with D possibly matching TRBD2 (6 bases). Germline CDR1 reads SGHDT; CDR2 reads YYEEEE. V lost 1 base to trimming and J lost 3 bases, with 18 bases between them. The CDR3 consists of 17 residues. This chain's CDR3 is CASSLRDFSGFTDTQYF. CDR3 sequence (DNA): TGTGCCAGCAGCTTGAGGGACTTCTCAGGGTTTACAGATACGCAGTATTTT.

V gene TRBV5-1 combines with J gene TRBJ1-2; perhaps TRBD1 as D (6 bases). V shed 4 bases and J shed 1 base, with 17 bases lying between them. CDR3 size: 16 residues. Germline loops: CDR1 SGHRS, CDR2 YFSETQ. This CDR3 reads CASSPIAGADNYGYTF. In DNA form, the CDR3 reads TGCGCCAGCAGCCCGATTGCAGGGGCCGATAACTATGGCTACACCTTC.

The chain employs TRBV18 and TRBJ2-1; 10 nucleotides align to TRBD2. Trimming took 6 bases from V and 4 from J; bases not matched to a gene: 6. Germline-derived CDR1 and CDR2 are KGHSH and LQKENI. This CDR3 is built from 15 residues. The CDR3 sequence: CASSPAGGEYNEQFF. In DNA form, the CDR3 reads TGTGCCAGCTCGCCAGCGGGAGGGGAGTACAATGAGCAGTTCTTC.

The V gene is TRBV6-2 or TRBV6-3, the J gene TRBJ1-1; D remains unclear. Looked up from germline, CDR1 is MNHEY and CDR2 is SVGEGT. There are 14 residues in the CDR3. V was trimmed by 0 bases and J by 7 bases, leaving 12 bases between them. CDR3 loop: CASSYSKVGDEAFF. CDR3 coding DNA: TGTGCCAGCAGTTACTCGAAAGTGGGAGATGAAGCTTTCTTT.

The V and J genes are TRBV27 and TRBJ2-1, with no clear D. With 1 base removed from V and 4 bases from J, the gap between germline ends came to 5 bases. CDR3 length: 13 amino acids. Looked up from germline, CDR1 is MNHEY and CDR2 is SMNVEV (reference sequence). In DNA, the CDR3 is TGTGCCAGCAGTTTATATCCTTACAATGAGCAGTTCTTC. This sequence encodes CASSLYPYNEQFF.

J is TRBJ2-6 and V is TRBV19; the D gene is possibly TRBD1 (5 bases). Germline V lookup: CDR1 LNHDA, CDR2 SQIVND (reference sequence). The CDR3 covers 19 residues. Trimming removed 5 bases from V and 0 bases from J, with 20 bases in between. The DNA for the CDR3 is TGTGCCAGTAGTTCGACAGCCCTACCCTATAGCTCTGGGGCCAACGTCCTGACTTTC. This codes for CASSSTALPYSSGANVLTF.

The chain recombines TRBV29-1 with TRBJ2-3; 8 nucleotides align to TRBD2. V lost 5 bases to trimming and J lost 6 bases; unmatched junction nucleotides: 4. CDR1 is SQVTM and CDR2 is ANQGSEA in the germline V gene. This CDR3 comprises 12 residues. The CDR3 DNA sequence: TGCAGCGTTCGTGGACTAGCTGATACGCAGTATTTT. Its translation is CSVRGLADTQYF.

This chain joins TRBV5-1 and TRBJ1-2, with 11 bases that match TRBD1. This CDR3 spans 16 amino acids. The germline gives CDR1 SGHRS, CDR2 YFSETQ. V lost 4 bases to trimming and J lost 0 bases; unmatched junction nucleotides: 5. CDR3 DNA: TGCGCCAGCAGCCTAGGACAGGGGGCCGCTAACTATGGCTACACCTTC. Its protein is CASSLGQGAANYGYTF.